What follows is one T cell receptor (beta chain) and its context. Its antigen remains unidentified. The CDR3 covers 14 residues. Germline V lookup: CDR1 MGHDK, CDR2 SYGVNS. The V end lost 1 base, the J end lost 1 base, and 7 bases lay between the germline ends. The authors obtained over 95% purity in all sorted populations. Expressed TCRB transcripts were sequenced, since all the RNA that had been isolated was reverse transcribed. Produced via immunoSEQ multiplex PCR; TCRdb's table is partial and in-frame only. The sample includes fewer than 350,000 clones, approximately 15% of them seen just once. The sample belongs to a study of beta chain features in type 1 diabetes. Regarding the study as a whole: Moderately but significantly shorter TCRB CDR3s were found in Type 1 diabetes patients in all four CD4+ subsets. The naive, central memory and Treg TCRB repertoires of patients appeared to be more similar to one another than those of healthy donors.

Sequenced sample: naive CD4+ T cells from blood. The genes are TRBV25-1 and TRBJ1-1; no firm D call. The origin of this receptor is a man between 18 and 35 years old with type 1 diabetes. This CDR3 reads CASSEWLPNTEAFF. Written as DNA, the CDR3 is TGTGCCAGCAGTGAATGGCTCCCGAACACTGAAGCTTTCTTT.